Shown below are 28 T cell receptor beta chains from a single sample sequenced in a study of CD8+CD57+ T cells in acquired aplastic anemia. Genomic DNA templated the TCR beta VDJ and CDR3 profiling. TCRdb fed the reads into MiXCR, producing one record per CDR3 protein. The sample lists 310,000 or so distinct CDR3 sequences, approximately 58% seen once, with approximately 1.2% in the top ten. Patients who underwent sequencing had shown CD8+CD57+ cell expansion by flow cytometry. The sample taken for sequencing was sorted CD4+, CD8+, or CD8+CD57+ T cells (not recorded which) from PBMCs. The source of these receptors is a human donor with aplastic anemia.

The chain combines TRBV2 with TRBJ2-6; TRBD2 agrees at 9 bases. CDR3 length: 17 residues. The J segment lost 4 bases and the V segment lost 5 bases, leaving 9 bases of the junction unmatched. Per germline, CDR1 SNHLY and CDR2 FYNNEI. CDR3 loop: CASSISGSLSGANVLTF. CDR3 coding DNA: TGTGCCAGCAGTATTAGCGGGAGCCTTTCCGGGGCCAACGTCCTGACTTTC.

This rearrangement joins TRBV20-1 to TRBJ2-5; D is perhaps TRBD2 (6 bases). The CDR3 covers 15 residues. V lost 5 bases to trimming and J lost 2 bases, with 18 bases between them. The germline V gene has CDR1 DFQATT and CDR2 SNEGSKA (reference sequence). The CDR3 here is CSAGGIGRSQETQYF. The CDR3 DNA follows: TGCAGTGCTGGAGGGATTGGACGGAGTCAAGAGACCCAGTACTTC.

The CDR3 region is CASSIGALGYTF. CDR3 nucleotide sequence: TGTGCCAGTAGTATTGGAGCGTTGGGCTACACCTTC. The V call is TRBV19, the J call TRBJ1-2; no reliable D call. The CDR3 is 12 residues long. Germline loops: CDR1 LNHDA, CDR2 SQIVND (reference sequence). Trimming removed 3 bases at V and 8 bases at J, with 10 bases between.

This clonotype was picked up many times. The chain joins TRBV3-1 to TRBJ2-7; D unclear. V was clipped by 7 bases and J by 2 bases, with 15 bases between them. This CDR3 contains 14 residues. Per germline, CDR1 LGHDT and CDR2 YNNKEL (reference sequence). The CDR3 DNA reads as TGTGCCAGCATCAAACCCACGGCCACCTACGAGCAGTACTTC. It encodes CASIKPTATYEQYF.

CDR3 bases: TGTGCCAGTAGTATGTCGGTCACGGCAGGGGGCCGTCAGCCCCAGTATTTT. Translation gives CASSMSVTAGGRQPQYF. The chain carries TRBV19 and TRBJ1-5, with 8 bases matching TRBD1. The DNA end lines up better with TRBJ2-3; the J call may be wrong. The V gene's germline CDR1 is LNHDA and CDR2 SQIVND (reference sequence). The CDR3 is 17 residues long.

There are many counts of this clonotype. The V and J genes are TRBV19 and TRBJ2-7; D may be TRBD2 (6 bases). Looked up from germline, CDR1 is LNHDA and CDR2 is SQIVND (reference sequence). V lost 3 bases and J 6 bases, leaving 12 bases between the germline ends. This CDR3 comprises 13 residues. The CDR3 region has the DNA TGTGCCAGTAGTATTGGGTCCGGGGGCGAGCAGTACTTC. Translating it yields CASSIGSGGEQYF.

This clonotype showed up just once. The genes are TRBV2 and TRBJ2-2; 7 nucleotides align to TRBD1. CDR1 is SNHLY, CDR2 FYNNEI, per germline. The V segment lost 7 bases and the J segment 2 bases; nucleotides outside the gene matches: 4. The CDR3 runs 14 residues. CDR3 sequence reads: CASMTGINTGELFF. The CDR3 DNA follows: TGTGCCAGCATGACAGGGATAAACACCGGGGAGCTGTTTTTT.

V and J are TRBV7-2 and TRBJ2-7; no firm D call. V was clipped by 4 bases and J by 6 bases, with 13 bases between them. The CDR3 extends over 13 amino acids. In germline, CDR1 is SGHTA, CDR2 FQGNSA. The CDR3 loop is CASSSSPGGEQYF. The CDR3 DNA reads TGTGCCAGCAGCTCCAGCCCTGGTGGCGAGCAGTACTTC.

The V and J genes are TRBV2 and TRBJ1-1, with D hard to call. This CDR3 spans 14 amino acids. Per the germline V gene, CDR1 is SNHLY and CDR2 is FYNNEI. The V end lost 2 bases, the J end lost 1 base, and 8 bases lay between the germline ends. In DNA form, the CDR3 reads TGTGCCAGCAGTGAATACCCAGGGAACACTGAAGCTTTCTTT. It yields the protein CASSEYPGNTEAFF.

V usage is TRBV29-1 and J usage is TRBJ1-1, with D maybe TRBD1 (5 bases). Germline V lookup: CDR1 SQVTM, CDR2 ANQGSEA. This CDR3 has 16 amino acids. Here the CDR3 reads CSARNTVGGGNTEAFF. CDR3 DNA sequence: TGCAGTGCTAGGAATACTGTCGGGGGGGGAAACACTGAAGCTTTCTTT.

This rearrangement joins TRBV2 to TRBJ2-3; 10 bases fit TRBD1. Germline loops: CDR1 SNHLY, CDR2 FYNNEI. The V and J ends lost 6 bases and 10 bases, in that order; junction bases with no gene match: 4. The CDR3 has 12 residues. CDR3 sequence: CASRTGQGAQYF. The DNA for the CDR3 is TGTGCCAGCAGAACCGGACAGGGGGCGCAGTATTTT.

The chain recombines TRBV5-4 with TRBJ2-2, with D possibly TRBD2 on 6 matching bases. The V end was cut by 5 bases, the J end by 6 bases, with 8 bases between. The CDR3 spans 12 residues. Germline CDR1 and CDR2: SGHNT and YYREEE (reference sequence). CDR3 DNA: TGTGCCAGCAGTCGCGGGGCCGGGGAGCTGTTTTTT. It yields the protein CASSRGAGELFF.

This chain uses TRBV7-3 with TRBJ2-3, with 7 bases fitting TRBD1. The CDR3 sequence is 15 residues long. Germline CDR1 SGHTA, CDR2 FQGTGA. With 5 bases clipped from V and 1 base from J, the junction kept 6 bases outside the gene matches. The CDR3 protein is CASSPEGTGTDTQYF. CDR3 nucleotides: TGTGCCAGCAGCCCAGAGGGGACAGGCACAGATACGCAGTATTTT.

DNA for the CDR3: TGCAGCGTTGGATTAGGGGACACTGAAGCTTTCTTT. It is translated as CSVGLGDTEAFF. The V and J genes are TRBV29-1 and TRBJ1-1; TRBD1 might be the D (5 bases). V lost 4 bases to trimming and J lost 3 bases, with 9 bases between them. The germline gives CDR1 SQVTM, CDR2 ANQGSEA. CDR3 length: 12 residues.

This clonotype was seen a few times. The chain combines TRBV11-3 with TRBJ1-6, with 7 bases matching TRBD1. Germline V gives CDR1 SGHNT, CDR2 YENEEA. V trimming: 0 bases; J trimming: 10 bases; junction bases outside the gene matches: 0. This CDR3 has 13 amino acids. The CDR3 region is CASSLDRGSPLHF. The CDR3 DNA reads TGTGCCAGCAGCTTAGACAGGGGGTCACCCCTCCACTTT.

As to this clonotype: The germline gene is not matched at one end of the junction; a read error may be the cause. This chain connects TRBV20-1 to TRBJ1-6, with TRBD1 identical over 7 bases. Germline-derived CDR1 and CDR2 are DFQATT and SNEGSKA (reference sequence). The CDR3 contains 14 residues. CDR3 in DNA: TGCAGTGCTAGAAAGGCAGGGGGTGATTCGCCCCTCCACTTT. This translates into CSARKAGGDSPLHF.

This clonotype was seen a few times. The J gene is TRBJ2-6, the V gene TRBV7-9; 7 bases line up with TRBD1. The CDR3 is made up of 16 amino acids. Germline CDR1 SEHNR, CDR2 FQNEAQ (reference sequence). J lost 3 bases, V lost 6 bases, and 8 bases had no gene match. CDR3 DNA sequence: TGTGCCAGCAGGCGAGCAGGGGGTGGTGGGGCCAACGTCCTGACTTTC. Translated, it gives CASRRAGGGGANVLTF.

CDR3 bases: TGTGCCAGCAGTTTTCAGGGCACTGAAGCTTTCTTT. It specifies CASSFQGTEAFF. The chain employs TRBV12-3 or TRBV12-4 and TRBJ1-1, with a weak D call TRBD1 (5 bases). The V end was cut by 3 bases, the J end by 4 bases, with 6 bases between. CDR3 size: 12 residues.

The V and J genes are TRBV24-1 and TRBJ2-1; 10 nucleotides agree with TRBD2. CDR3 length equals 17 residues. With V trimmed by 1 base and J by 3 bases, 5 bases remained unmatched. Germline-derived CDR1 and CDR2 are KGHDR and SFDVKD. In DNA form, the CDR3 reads TGTGCCACCAGTGATTTTCCTTTAGCGGGAGGCTACAATGAGCAGTTCTTC. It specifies CATSDFPLAGGYNEQFF.

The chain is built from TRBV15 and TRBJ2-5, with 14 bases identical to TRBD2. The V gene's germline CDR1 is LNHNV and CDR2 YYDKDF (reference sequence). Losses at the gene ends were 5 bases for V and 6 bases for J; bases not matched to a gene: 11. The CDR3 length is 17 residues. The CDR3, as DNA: TGTGCCACCAGCGGATACTCCGGGACTAGCGGGGGACAGACCCAGTACTTC. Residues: CATSGYSGTSGGQTQYF.

CDR3 sequence: CATSEPGLAGYNEQFF. The DNA for the CDR3 is TGTGCCACCAGTGAACCCGGACTAGCGGGATACAATGAGCAGTTCTTC. The chain has TRBV24-1 and TRBJ2-7; TRBD2 matches at 12 bases. The DNA end is a closer match to TRBJ2-1, so the J assignment may be wrong. Per germline, CDR1 KGHDR and CDR2 SFDVKD. CDR3 length equals 16 residues.

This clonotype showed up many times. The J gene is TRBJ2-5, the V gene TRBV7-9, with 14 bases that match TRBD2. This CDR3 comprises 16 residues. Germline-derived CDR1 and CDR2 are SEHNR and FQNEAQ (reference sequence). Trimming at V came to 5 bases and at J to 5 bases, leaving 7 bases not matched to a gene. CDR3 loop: CASSPRTSGGRETQYF. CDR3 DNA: TGTGCCAGCAGCCCTCGGACTAGCGGGGGGCGGGAGACCCAGTACTTC.

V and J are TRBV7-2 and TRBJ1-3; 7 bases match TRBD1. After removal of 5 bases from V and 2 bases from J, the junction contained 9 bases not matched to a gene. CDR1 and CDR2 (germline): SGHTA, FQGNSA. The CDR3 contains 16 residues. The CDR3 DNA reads TGTGCCAGCAGCCATTCTAGGCAGGGGGCTGGAAACACCATATATTTT. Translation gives CASSHSRQGAGNTIYF.

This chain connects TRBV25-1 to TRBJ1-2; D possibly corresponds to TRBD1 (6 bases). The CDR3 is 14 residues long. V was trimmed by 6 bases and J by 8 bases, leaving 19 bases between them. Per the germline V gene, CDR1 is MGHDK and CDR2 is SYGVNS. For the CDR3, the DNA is TGTGCCAGCAGCCCTCCGGGGGGCATAAGGGGCTACACCTTC. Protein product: CASSPPGGIRGYTF.

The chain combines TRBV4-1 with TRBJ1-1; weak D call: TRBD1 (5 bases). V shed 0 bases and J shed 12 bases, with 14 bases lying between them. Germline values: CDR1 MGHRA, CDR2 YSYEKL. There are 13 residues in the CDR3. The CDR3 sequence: CASSQDRAISTFF. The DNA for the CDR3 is TGCGCCAGCAGCCAAGACAGGGCGATTTCGACTTTCTTT.

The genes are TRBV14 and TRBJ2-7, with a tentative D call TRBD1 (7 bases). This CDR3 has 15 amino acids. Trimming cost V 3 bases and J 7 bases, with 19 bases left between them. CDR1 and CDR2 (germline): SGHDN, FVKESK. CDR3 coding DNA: TGTGCCAGCAGCCAGGTCGCCAGGGGGGTTGGGGAGCAGTACTTC. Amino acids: CASSQVARGVGEQYF.

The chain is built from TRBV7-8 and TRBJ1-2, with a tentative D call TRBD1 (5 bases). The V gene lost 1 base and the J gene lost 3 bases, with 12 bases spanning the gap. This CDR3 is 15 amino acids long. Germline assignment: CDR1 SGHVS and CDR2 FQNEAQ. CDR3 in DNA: TGTGCCAGCAGCTTAGGTCCCGGGACTTACTATGGCTACACCTTC. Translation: CASSLGPGTYYGYTF.

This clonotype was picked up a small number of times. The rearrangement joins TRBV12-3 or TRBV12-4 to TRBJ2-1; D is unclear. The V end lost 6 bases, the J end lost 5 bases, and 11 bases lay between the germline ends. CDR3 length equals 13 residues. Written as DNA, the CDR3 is TGTGCCAGCAGCAGAGACTCTCACAATGAGCAGTTCTTC. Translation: CASSRDSHNEQFF.